This section outlines one T cell receptor (beta chain) sequence together with its context. No antigen is known for it. The CDR3 consists of 14 residues. Trimming took 0 bases from V and 5 from J, leaving 9 bases between them. Germline CDR1 is SNHLY and CDR2 is FYNNEI. Individual cDNA molecules were tagged with unique molecular identifiers. A single record per CDR3 protein comes from TCRdb applying MiXCR to the 5' RACE reads. The sample yields 55,000 or so distinct CDR3 sequences, about 7.1% seen once. This sample was included in a study of early T cells in non-severe SARS-CoV-2 infection. The study's findings and limits: Anti-spike CD8 specificities were favored by VDJdb matching, whose results missed private and CD4 specificities.

Sequenced material: whole blood, taken at baseline. The receptor was derived from an adult who was a healthcare worker with PCR-confirmed SARS-CoV-2 infection or an uninfected control (not recorded which). J is TRBJ2-3 and V is TRBV2, with no clear D. CDR3 region: CASSEAGWGDTQYF. Here the CDR3 DNA reads TGTGCCAGCAGTGAAGCTGGGTGGGGAGATACGCAGTATTTT.